These 16 T cell receptor beta chains were sequenced from one sample in a study of graft-versus-host responses after intestinal transplantation. Antigens of these TCRs are unknown. The repertoire was sequenced with immunoSEQ multiplex PCR; TCRdb's copy has only in-frame clones and lacks some. The repertoire holds roughly 120,000 clones, 90% seen once, with roughly 0.2% in the top ten. The input for sequencing was unstimulated CD4+ T cells sorted from spleen or lymph node cells, taken before intestinal transplant. The receptor set was obtained from a human donor who received an intestinal transplant.

This chain links TRBV28 with TRBJ2-1; 11 bases agree with TRBD2. V lost 6 bases to trimming and J lost 5 bases; unmatched junction nucleotides: 9. The germline V gene encodes CDR1 MDHEN and CDR2 SYDVKM. CDR3 size: 16 residues. CDR3 loop: CASSLIAGGNNNEQFF. The CDR3 DNA is TGTGCCAGCAGCCTAATAGCGGGAGGGAACAACAATGAGCAGTTCTTC.

This CDR3 is CASSERAGYTEAFF. CDR3 nucleotide sequence: TGTGCCAGCAGTGAAAGGGCGGGCTACACTGAAGCTTTCTTT. The chain links TRBV6-5 to TRBJ1-1; D call uncertain. Germline CDR1 and CDR2: MNHEY and SVGAGI. This CDR3 is 14 amino acids long. Trimming removed 5 bases at V and 3 bases at J, with 13 bases between.

The V call is TRBV28, the J call TRBJ2-5; TRBD2 agrees at 7 bases. The germline gives CDR1 MDHEN, CDR2 SYDVKM. V lost 2 bases, J lost 2 bases, and 2 bases stayed unmatched. The CDR3 contains 14 residues. DNA of the CDR3: TGTGCCAGCAGTTTAGGGACTAAACAAGAGACCCAGTACTTC. Protein: CASSLGTKQETQYF.

The genes are TRBV7-9 and TRBJ2-3, with 13 bases fitting TRBD2. Germline lookup yields CDR1 SEHNR and CDR2 FQNEAQ (reference sequence). This CDR3 has 15 amino acids. After removal of 2 bases from V and 6 bases from J, the junction contained 2 bases not matched to a gene. CDR3 DNA: TGTGCCAGCAGCTTATGGACTAGCGGGAGTGATACGCAGTATTTT. Translated, it gives CASSLWTSGSDTQYF.

This clone has a single count. V usage is TRBV19 and J usage is TRBJ1-6; no definite D call. Germline assignment: CDR1 LNHDA and CDR2 SQIVND (reference sequence). Deletions cut 3 bases from V and 4 bases from J, with 28 bases between. This CDR3 region has 21 residues. The DNA of the CDR3 is TGTGCCAGTAGTATTGGAAACTTTGGGCCCGACTATCTCGTGTATAATTCACCCCTCCACTTT. Amino acids: CASSIGNFGPDYLVYNSPLHF. The full variable domain, with the rest looked up from reference TRBV19 and TRBJ1-6, is DGGITQSPKYLFRKEGQNVTLSCEQNLNHDAMYWYRQDPGQGLRLIYYSQIVNDFQKGDIAEGYSVSREKKESFPLTVTSAQKNPTAFYLCASSIGNFGPDYLVYNSPLHFGNGTRLTVT.

V is TRBV5-5 and J is TRBJ2-3; D is perhaps TRBD2 (6 bases). CDR3 length: 13 residues. CDR1 is SGHKS and CDR2 is YYEKEE in the germline V gene (reference sequence). Between the trimmed V and J ends, which lost 0 bases and 5 bases, there was a span of 7 bases. The CDR3 DNA is TGTGCCAGCAGCTTGGCGGGGGTAGATACGCAGTATTTT. The encoded protein is CASSLAGVDTQYF. The full variable domain, in which reference TRBV5-5 and TRBJ2-3 provide the parts outside the CDR3, is DAGVTQSPTHLIKTRGQQVTLRCSPISGHKSVSWYQQVLGQGPQFIFQYYEKEERGRGNFPDRFSARQFPNYSSELNVNALLLGDSALYLCASSLAGVDTQYFGPGTRLTVL.

The chain employs TRBV10-3 and TRBJ2-7, with 10 bases identical to TRBD1. The CDR3 consists of 17 residues. The trim removed 2 bases at V and 1 base at J, leaving 8 bases unmatched. Per the germline V gene, CDR1 is ENHRY and CDR2 is SYGVKD. CDR3 amino acids: CAISEDRGQEGSYEQYF. The DNA for the CDR3 is TGTGCCATCAGTGAGGACAGGGGGCAGGAGGGGTCCTACGAGCAGTACTTC.

This chain connects TRBV7-2 to TRBJ1-3; D unclear. The CDR3 covers 15 residues. V gave up 1 base and J gave up 6 bases, with 13 bases separating them. Germline V gene sequence: CDR1 SGHTA, CDR2 FQGNSA. Here the CDR3 reads CASSLGPNTVNTIYF. CDR3 DNA sequence: TGTGCCAGCAGCTTAGGTCCAAATACGGTAAACACCATATATTTT.

This clone was seen more than once but under ten times. The chain employs TRBV6-5 and TRBJ2-1; D possibly corresponds to TRBD1 (5 bases). The germline V and J ends were trimmed by 4 bases and 10 bases, with 11 bases remaining between them. CDR3 length: 12 residues. CDR1 and CDR2 from the germline V gene are MNHEY and SVGAGI. The CDR3 spells CASSSQGYEQFF. The CDR3 coding sequence is TGTGCCAGCAGTTCCCAGGGTTACGAGCAGTTCTTC.

Here the CDR3 DNA reads TGTGCCAGCAGCTGGGGACAGGCTGGCTCCTACGAGCAGTACTTC. Its translation: CASSWGQAGSYEQYF. J is TRBJ2-5 and V is TRBV6-1; 8 bases agree with TRBD1. The end of the DNA fits TRBJ2-7 better, so the J call may be wrong. The CDR3 is 15 residues long. Germline loops: CDR1 MNHNS, CDR2 SASEGT.

The chain recombines TRBV7-2 with TRBJ2-1; 11 bases fit TRBD2. With V trimmed by 5 bases and J by 6 bases, 12 bases remained unmatched. Germline V lookup: CDR1 SGHTA, CDR2 FQGNSA. This CDR3 is 17 amino acids long. DNA for the CDR3: TGTGCCAGCAGCAACGCTAGCGGGGGGCTCCGCCGCAATGAGCAGTTCTTC. This gives the protein CASSNASGGLRRNEQFF.

As regards this clone: Other nucleotide sequences from this sample produce the same CDR3. The rearrangement joins TRBV18 to TRBJ2-5; D unresolved. Germline assignment: CDR1 KGHSH and CDR2 LQKENI. This CDR3 has 15 residues. The ends were cut back, 1 base at V and 5 bases at J, with 14 bases in the middle. The CDR3 nucleotides read TGTGCCAGCTCACCACGCATTAGTCTCGTGGAGACCCAGTACTTC. The encoded protein is CASSPRISLVETQYF.

This clone was seen only a few times. Sequence at one end of the junction differs from germline and may be a read error. The CDR3 region has the DNA TGTGCCAGCAGTTATATCCGGGACAGGGTTACGGACTTC. Translated: CASSYIRDRVTDF. The V call is TRBV6-5, the J call TRBJ2-7; TRBD1 aligns across 9 bases. Germline lookup yields CDR1 MNHEY and CDR2 SVGAGI. The CDR3 has 13 residues.

This clone was detected only a few times. Here the CDR3 reads CASSLGPGGTEAFF. DNA for the CDR3: TGCGCCAGCAGCTTGGGGCCGGGGGGCACTGAAGCTTTCTTT. This chain links TRBV5-1 with TRBJ1-1, with a possible D match to TRBD1 (5 bases). CDR3 length: 14 amino acids. Deletions cut 0 bases from V and 4 bases from J, with 10 bases between. Germline V gives CDR1 SGHRS, CDR2 YFSETQ.

V is TRBV28 and J is TRBJ1-5, with D maybe TRBD1 (6 bases). Trimming pared 8 bases from V and 4 bases from J, leaving 12 bases between. The CDR3 has 13 residues. Germline-derived CDR1 and CDR2 are MDHEN and SYDVKM. CDR3 nucleotides: TGTGCCAGCCGGGGGGCTGGGAATCAGCCCCAGCATTTT. It yields the protein CASRGAGNQPQHF.

This clone was observed a few times. This chain uses TRBV2 with TRBJ2-7, with D possibly matching TRBD1 (6 bases). The V and J ends lost 7 bases and 5 bases respectively, with 15 bases between them. Germline CDR1 is SNHLY and CDR2 is FYNNEI. The CDR3 loop spans 13 amino acids. CDR3 region: CASTRRTVDEQYF. The CDR3 region has the DNA TGTGCCAGCACCCGAAGGACAGTCGACGAGCAGTACTTC.